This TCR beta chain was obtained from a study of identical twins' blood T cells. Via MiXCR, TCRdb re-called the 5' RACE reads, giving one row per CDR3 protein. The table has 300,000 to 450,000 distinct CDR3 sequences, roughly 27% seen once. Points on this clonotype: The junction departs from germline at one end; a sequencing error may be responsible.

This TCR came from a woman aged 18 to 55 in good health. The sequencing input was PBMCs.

The CDR3 bases are TGTGCCAGCAGTGACGCACATGAGCGGTTCTTC. Its translation: CASSDAHERFF. V gene TRBV2 combines with J gene TRBJ2-1; D unresolved. Germline lookup yields CDR1 SNHLY and CDR2 FYNNEI. There are 11 residues in the CDR3. Full variable domain (remainder filled in from reference TRBV2 and TRBJ2-1): EPEVTQTPSHQVTQMGQEVILRCVPISNHLYFYWYRQILGQKVEFLVSFYNNEISEKSEIFDDQFSVERPDGSNFTLKIRSTKLEDSAMYFCASSDAHERFFGPGTRLTVL.